Shown below are 30 T cell receptor beta chains from a single sample sequenced in a study of T cell repertoires in cytomegalovirus infection. No antigen has been identified for these receptors. MiXCR, applied by TCRdb to the reads, yields one record per CDR3 protein. The sample has hundreds of thousands of distinct CDR3 sequences; approximately 32% are singletons. The input for sequencing was cultured CD8+ T cells from PBMCs, taken from culture after CMV antigen stimulation. These receptors were collected from a human donor in good health (CMV status not recorded). Some clones in this sample may be carry-over from other donors' samples.

This clonotype was seen more than once but under ten times. The V and J genes are TRBV7-9 and TRBJ1-5, with a tentative D call TRBD1 (5 bases). Germline CDR1 is SEHNR and CDR2 is FQNEAQ (reference sequence). Trimming removed 6 bases from V and 4 bases from J, with 13 bases in between. The CDR3 sequence is 14 residues long. DNA of the CDR3: TGTGCCAGCAGTTCCCCGACAGAAAATCAGCCCCAGCATTTT. It codes for CASSSPTENQPQHF.

The chain links TRBV10-3 to TRBJ1-2; TRBD1 matches 7 bases. Germline trimming cut 8 bases from V and 4 bases from J; bases unmatched to any gene: 13. Germline assignment: CDR1 ENHRY and CDR2 SYGVKD. CDR3 length: 15 amino acids. The DNA for the CDR3 is TGTGCCATCCCAAGACGGACAGGAGGAGTCTATGGCTACACCTTC. Protein: CAIPRRTGGVYGYTF.

Many counts were recorded for this clonotype. The rearrangement uses TRBV7-8 and TRBJ2-7; no reliable D call. The V gene lost 1 base and the J gene lost 5 bases, with 9 bases spanning the gap. The germline V gene encodes CDR1 SGHVS and CDR2 FQNEAQ. The CDR3 covers 13 residues. Written as DNA, the CDR3 is TGTGCCAGCAGCTTAGTGACAAGGAACGAGCAGTACGTC. Translation: CASSLVTRNEQYV.

This clonotype was seen a few times. V gene TRBV18 combines with J gene TRBJ2-3; TRBD1 agrees at 7 bases. The CDR3 totals 15 residues. The ends lost 4 bases at V and 3 bases at J; junction bases unmatched: 7. Germline V gene sequence: CDR1 KGHSH, CDR2 LQKENI. CDR3 DNA sequence: TGTGCCAGCTCACGACCGGGACAGACTACAGATACGCAGTATTTT. As protein: CASSRPGQTTDTQYF.

This clonotype has at least ten counts. The chain combines TRBV7-6 with TRBJ1-1; D is unclear. V was shortened by 3 bases and J by 1 base, with 15 bases between the two germline ends. CDR1 and CDR2 (germline): SGHVS, FNYEAQ. The CDR3 has 16 residues. The CDR3 DNA sequence: TGTGCCAGCAGCTTTGTGTCGATCGAGGCGAACACTGAAGCTTTCTTT. Translated: CASSFVSIEANTEAFF.

The rearrangement joins TRBV4-1 to TRBJ2-1; D is ambiguous. The V and J ends lost 0 bases and 5 bases respectively, with 17 bases between them. CDR3 size: 17 residues. CDR1 and CDR2 (germline): MGHRA, YSYEKL. The CDR3 here is CASSQDFSAKPNNEQFF. As DNA, the CDR3 is TGCGCCAGCAGCCAAGATTTTTCAGCGAAGCCGAACAATGAGCAGTTCTTC.

This clonotype was seen only once. V usage is TRBV10-3 and J usage is TRBJ1-2; 7 nucleotides match TRBD1. From germline, CDR1 is ENHRY and CDR2 SYGVKD. V was clipped by 4 bases and J by 4 bases; unmatched bases: 9. CDR3 size: 15 residues. The CDR3 spells CAISGAGQDPYGYTF. The CDR3 DNA follows: TGTGCCATCAGTGGGGCCGGACAGGACCCCTATGGCTACACCTTC.

This rearrangement joins TRBV7-3 to TRBJ2-3; no firm D call. V was pared by 3 bases and J by 6 bases, with 10 bases between. The CDR3 is 13 amino acids. Germline V gene sequence: CDR1 SGHTA, CDR2 FQGTGA. As DNA, the CDR3 is TGTGCCAGCAGCTTCGATGACGTGGATACGCAGTATTTT. It is translated as CASSFDDVDTQYF.

The J gene is TRBJ2-5, the V gene TRBV7-8; D is uncertain. V was shortened by 5 bases and J by 1 base, with 14 bases between the two germline ends. The CDR3 extends over 15 amino acids. In germline, CDR1 is SGHVS, CDR2 FQNEAQ. DNA of the CDR3: TGTGCCAGCAGCCCTCCGCCTGGCGCCCAAGAGACCCAGTACTTC. Translation gives CASSPPPGAQETQYF.

Of note for this clonotype: Germline is not matched at one junction end, which may reflect a read error. The chain employs TRBV5-4 and TRBJ2-5; 14 bases are a match to TRBD2. From germline, CDR1 is SGHNT and CDR2 YYREEE (reference sequence). The CDR3 runs 17 residues. The DNA for the CDR3 is TGTGCCAGCAGCTTGCCGGGACTAGCGGGGGCCCAAGAGACCCCGTACTTC. This translates into CASSLPGLAGAQETPYF.

This clonotype was recorded a few times. The rearrangement joins TRBV6-2 or TRBV6-3 to TRBJ2-5; D may be TRBD2 (7 bases). V dropped 4 bases and J dropped 4 bases, with 19 bases sitting between them. Germline CDR1 is MNHEY and CDR2 is SVGEGT. The CDR3 extends over 16 amino acids. The CDR3 bases are TGTGCCAGCAGTTCCTCTCCCGGGGGGCTGGGAGAGACCCAGTACTTC. This translates into CASSSSPGGLGETQYF.

The table lists this clonotype with a few counts. The chain has TRBV7-8 and TRBJ2-3, with 8 nucleotides matching TRBD2. V lost 7 bases, J lost 3 bases, and 6 bases stayed unmatched. Germline V gene sequence: CDR1 SGHVS, CDR2 FQNEAQ. This CDR3 contains 14 residues. CDR3 residues: CASTAGVPTDTQYF. The CDR3, as DNA: TGTGCCAGCACAGCGGGGGTTCCGACAGATACGCAGTATTTT.

This clonotype showed up just once. The V and J genes are TRBV27 and TRBJ2-1; D is possibly TRBD2 (6 bases). This CDR3 is 15 amino acids long. V was shortened by 6 bases and J by 8 bases, with 20 bases between the two germline ends. Germline V gene data show CDR1 as MNHEY and CDR2 as SMNVEV (reference sequence). The CDR3 loop is CASSPSGGAGYEQFF. CDR3 DNA: TGTGCCAGCAGCCCGTCAGGCGGGGCGGGGTATGAGCAGTTCTTC.

This clonotype was seen a handful of times. The V gene is TRBV23-1, the J gene TRBJ2-7; 10 positions match TRBD1. TRBV23-1 qualifies as an ORF whose function is uncertain. With V trimmed by 0 bases and J by 1 base, 3 bases remained unmatched. This CDR3 has 16 residues. The CDR3: CASSQSRTGGSYEQYV. The DNA of the CDR3 is TGCGCCAGCAGTCAATCCCGGACAGGGGGTTCCTACGAGCAGTACGTC.

The chain uses TRBV27 and TRBJ1-2, with a weak D call TRBD1 (5 bases). CDR3 length: 13 amino acids. V was trimmed by 6 bases and J by 1 base, leaving 9 bases between them. Germline V gene sequence: CDR1 MNHEY, CDR2 SMNVEV (reference sequence). The DNA of the CDR3 is TGTGCCAGCAGAGATGGACATAACTATGGCTACACCTTC. Its protein product is CASRDGHNYGYTF.

The J gene is TRBJ1-1, the V gene TRBV5-1, with D unclear. V was clipped by 0 bases and J by 7 bases, with 16 bases between them. CDR1 SGHRS and CDR2 YFSETQ come from the germline V gene. The length of the CDR3 is 15 residues. The CDR3 is CASSLGSSAGNEAFF. The CDR3 region has the DNA TGCGCCAGCAGCTTGGGCAGTTCAGCTGGAAATGAAGCTTTCTTT.

This clonotype has more than one count but fewer than ten. This chain uses TRBV28 with TRBJ2-5, with TRBD1 as a possible D gene (5 bases). The V gene's germline CDR1 is MDHEN and CDR2 SYDVKM. Between the trimmed V and J ends, which lost 4 bases and 4 bases, there was a span of 19 bases. The CDR3 spans 16 residues. The CDR3 coding sequence is TGTGCCAGCAGTTCGATGATTGGGGCTCACGCAGAGACCCAGTACTTC. This translates into CASSSMIGAHAETQYF. The full variable domain, its missing parts supplied by reference TRBV28 and TRBJ2-5, is DVKVTQSSRYLVKRTGEKVFLECVQDMDHENMFWYRQDPGLGLRLIYFSYDVKMKEKGDIPEGYSVSREKKERFSLILESASTNQTSMYLCASSSMIGAHAETQYFGPGTRLLVL.

Only a few counts were recorded for this clonotype. The V gene is TRBV19, the J gene TRBJ2-1; no clear D. V lost 2 bases and J lost 2, with 7 bases in between. Per the germline V gene, CDR1 is LNHDA and CDR2 is SQIVND (reference sequence). This CDR3 contains 14 residues. The CDR3 coding sequence is TGTGCCAGTAGTATACACGCCACCTACAATGAGCAGTTCTTC. It encodes CASSIHATYNEQFF.

The chain is built from TRBV15 and TRBJ1-5; D remains unclear. CDR1 is LNHNV, CDR2 YYDKDF, per germline (reference sequence). Trimming left V 3 bases short and J 5 bases short, with 5 bases between. This CDR3 comprises 12 residues. Here the CDR3 DNA reads TGTGCCACCAGCAGGATCGATCAGCCCCAGCATTTT. Amino acids: CATSRIDQPQHF.

This clonotype was counted between two and nine times. This chain connects TRBV6-4 to TRBJ1-1, with D uncertain. In germline, CDR1 is MRHNA, CDR2 SNTAGT. The CDR3 extends over 12 amino acids. Deletions cut 5 bases from V and 3 bases from J, with 7 bases between. The CDR3 DNA sequence: TGTGCCAGCAGTAATGGGGACACTGAAGCTTTCTTT. It is translated as CASSNGDTEAFF.

In this sample, this clonotype turned up a few times. The chain couples TRBV12-5 to TRBJ1-2; 9 nucleotides agree with TRBD1. After removal of 5 bases from V and 8 bases from J, the junction contained 6 bases not matched to a gene. Germline-derived CDR1 and CDR2 are LGHNT and FRNRAP. The CDR3 length is 13 residues. CDR3 nucleotides: TGTGCTAGTGGTACGGGACAGGGCAGGGGCTACACCTTC. Residues: CASGTGQGRGYTF.

V gene TRBV7-8 combines with J gene TRBJ2-7; 12 bases map to TRBD1. J was trimmed by 0 bases and V by 6 bases; bases with no gene match: 15. CDR1 SGHVS and CDR2 FQNEAQ come from the germline V gene. This CDR3 has 19 amino acids. The CDR3 DNA sequence: TGTGCCAGCAGGGAAGAACCGGGACAGGGGGCGCTCCCCTCCTACGAGCAGTACTTC. Translation: CASREEPGQGALPSYEQYF.

The gene calls are TRBV7-9 and TRBJ2-4; 9 bases agree with TRBD1. Germline V gene data show CDR1 as SEHNR and CDR2 as FQNEAQ (reference sequence). Trimming removed 5 bases from V and 3 bases from J; junction bases left unmatched: 5. The CDR3 totals 15 residues. The CDR3 loop reads CASSGQGSDKNIQYF. CDR3 nucleotide sequence: TGTGCCAGCAGCGGACAGGGGTCTGACAAAAACATTCAGTACTTC. Complete variable domain (other parts from reference TRBV7-9 and TRBJ2-4): DTGVSQNPRHKITKRGQNVTFRCDPISEHNRLYWYRQTLGQGPEFLTYFQNEAQLEKSRLLSDRFSAERPKGSFSTLEIQRTEQGDSAMYLCASSGQGSDKNIQYFGAGTRLSVL.

The chain has TRBV5-6 and TRBJ1-1; D ambiguous. This CDR3 has 12 residues. V was clipped by 1 base and J by 5 bases, with 6 bases between them. Germline assignment: CDR1 SGHDT and CDR2 YYEEEE. CDR3 amino acids: CASSLRQTEAFF. The CDR3 region has the DNA TGTGCCAGCAGCTTGCGTCAGACTGAAGCTTTCTTT. The entire variable domain, with the rest obtained from reference TRBV5-6 and TRBJ1-1, is as follows: DAGVTQSPTHLIKTRGQQVTLRCSPKSGHDTVSWYQQALGQGPQFIFQYYEEEERQRGNFPDRFSGHQFPNYSSELNVNALLLGDSALYLCASSLRQTEAFFGQGTRLTVV.

This clonotype was seen at least ten times. The chain is built from TRBV7-8 and TRBJ1-2, with D hard to call. The germline gives CDR1 SGHVS, CDR2 FQNEAQ. Trimming pared 4 bases from V and 3 bases from J, leaving 24 bases between. The CDR3 has 18 residues. Here the CDR3 DNA reads TGTGCCAGCAGCTCCTCGACCATGGGAACCCTTTATGACTATGGCTACACCTTC. Translating gives CASSSSTMGTLYDYGYTF.

This clonotype turned up a few times. The V call is TRBV2, the J call TRBJ1-5; D is uncertain. Trimming stripped 7 bases from V and 2 bases from J, with 12 bases between. The germline CDR1 and CDR2 sequences are SNHLY and FYNNEI. This CDR3 is 14 amino acids long. The CDR3 bases are TGTGCCAGCACTCCCGGAGAGGGCAATCAGCCCCAGCATTTT. Translation gives CASTPGEGNQPQHF.

V and J are TRBV19 and TRBJ2-1; unclear D gene. This CDR3 contains 12 residues. The V end was cut by 3 bases, the J end by 8 bases, with 8 bases between. Germline V gene sequence: CDR1 LNHDA, CDR2 SQIVND (reference sequence). The CDR3 nucleotides are TGTGCCAGTAGTATTTCTATATATGAGCAGTTCTTC. Its translation is CASSISIYEQFF.

This clonotype was seen at least ten times. The V gene is TRBV7-2, the J gene TRBJ2-5; possibly TRBD2 for D (6 bases). From germline, CDR1 is SGHTA and CDR2 FQGNSA. CDR3 length: 14 amino acids. Trimming took 8 bases from V and 7 from J, leaving 20 bases between them. The CDR3 DNA follows: TGTGCCAGCTCCTCCGGGGGAGTCTTCGTGACCCAGTACTTC. Translated, it gives CASSSGGVFVTQYF.

There are many counts of this clonotype. The chain is built from TRBV7-9 and TRBJ1-3; D is unresolved. This CDR3 region has 14 residues. Germline values: CDR1 SEHNR, CDR2 FQNEAQ (reference sequence). The V end was cut by 5 bases, the J end by 4 bases, with 12 bases between. This CDR3 reads CASSQLRKGNTIYF. The CDR3, as DNA: TGTGCCAGCAGCCAACTCAGGAAGGGAAACACCATATATTTT.

Notes on this clonotype: A much larger clone lies a single base off, so this may be a read error. J is TRBJ1-2 and V is TRBV7-8; D gene unclear. The length of the CDR3 is 17 residues. Per the germline V gene, CDR1 is SGHVS and CDR2 is FQNEAQ. In DNA, the CDR3 is TGTGTCAGCAGCTTAGCTGGAGGTTTCATGGTGGACTATGGCTACACCTTC. It codes for CVSSLAGGFMVDYGYTF. The full variable domain, its missing parts supplied by reference TRBV7-8 and TRBJ1-2, is GAGVSQSPRYKVAKRGQDVALRCDPISGHVSLFWYQQALGQGPEFLTYFQNEAQLDKSGLPSDRFFAERPEGSVSTLKIQRTQQEDSAVYLCVSSLAGGFMVDYGYTFGSGTRLTVV.